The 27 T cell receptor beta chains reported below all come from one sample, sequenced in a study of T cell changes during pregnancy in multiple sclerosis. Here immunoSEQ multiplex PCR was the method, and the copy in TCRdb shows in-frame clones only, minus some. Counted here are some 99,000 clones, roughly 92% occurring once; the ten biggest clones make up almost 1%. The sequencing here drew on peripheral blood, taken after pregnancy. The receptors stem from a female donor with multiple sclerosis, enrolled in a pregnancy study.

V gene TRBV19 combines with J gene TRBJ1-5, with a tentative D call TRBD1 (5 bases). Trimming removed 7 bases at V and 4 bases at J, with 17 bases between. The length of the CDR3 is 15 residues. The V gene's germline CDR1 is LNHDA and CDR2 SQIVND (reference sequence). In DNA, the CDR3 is TGTGCCAGTACCCCGGCGGGACTGGGAAATCAGCCCCAGCATTTT. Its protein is CASTPAGLGNQPQHF.

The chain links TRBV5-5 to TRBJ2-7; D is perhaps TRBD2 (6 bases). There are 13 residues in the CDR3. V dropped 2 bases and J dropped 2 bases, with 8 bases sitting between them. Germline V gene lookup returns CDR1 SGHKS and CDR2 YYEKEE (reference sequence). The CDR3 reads CASSFGTAYEQYF. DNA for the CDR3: TGTGCCAGCAGCTTCGGGACTGCCTACGAGCAGTACTTC. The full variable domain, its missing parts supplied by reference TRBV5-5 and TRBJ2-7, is DAGVTQSPTHLIKTRGQQVTLRCSPISGHKSVSWYQQVLGQGPQFIFQYYEKEERGRGNFPDRFSARQFPNYSSELNVNALLLGDSALYLCASSFGTAYEQYFGPGTRLTVT.

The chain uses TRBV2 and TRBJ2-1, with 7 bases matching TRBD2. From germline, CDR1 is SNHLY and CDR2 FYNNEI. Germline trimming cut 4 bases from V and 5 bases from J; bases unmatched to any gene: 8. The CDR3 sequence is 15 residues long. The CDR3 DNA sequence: TGTGCCAGCAGTGGAATGGCGGGAGCAAACAATGAGCAGTTCTTC. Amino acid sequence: CASSGMAGANNEQFF.

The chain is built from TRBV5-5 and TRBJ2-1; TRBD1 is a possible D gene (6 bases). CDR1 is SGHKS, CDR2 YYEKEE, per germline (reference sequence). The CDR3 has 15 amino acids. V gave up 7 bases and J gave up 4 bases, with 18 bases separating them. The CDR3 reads CASEGVALGYNEQFF. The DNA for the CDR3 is TGTGCCAGCGAGGGGGTAGCGCTCGGATACAATGAGCAGTTCTTC.

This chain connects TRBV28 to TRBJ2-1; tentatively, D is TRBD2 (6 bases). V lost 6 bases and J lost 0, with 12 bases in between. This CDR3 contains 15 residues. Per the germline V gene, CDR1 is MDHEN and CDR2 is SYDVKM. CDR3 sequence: CASRNSGSSYNEQFF. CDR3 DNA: TGTGCCAGCAGGAATAGCGGAAGCTCCTACAATGAGCAGTTCTTC.

The CDR3 is CASKLAGSYNSPLHF. CDR3 nucleotides: TGTGCCAGCAAACTAGCGGGGTCCTATAATTCACCCCTCCACTTT. The rearrangement joins TRBV6-6 to TRBJ1-6; no definite D call. CDR3 length: 15 amino acids. The V gene lost 7 bases and the J gene lost 1 base, with 11 bases spanning the gap. Germline loops: CDR1 MNHNY, CDR2 SVGAGI (reference sequence).

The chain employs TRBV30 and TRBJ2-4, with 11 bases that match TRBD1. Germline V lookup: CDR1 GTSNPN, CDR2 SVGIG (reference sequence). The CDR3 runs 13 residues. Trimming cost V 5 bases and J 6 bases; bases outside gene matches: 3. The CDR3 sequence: CAWGTGGRNIQYF. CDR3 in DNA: TGTGCCTGGGGGACAGGGGGGAGAAACATTCAGTACTTC.

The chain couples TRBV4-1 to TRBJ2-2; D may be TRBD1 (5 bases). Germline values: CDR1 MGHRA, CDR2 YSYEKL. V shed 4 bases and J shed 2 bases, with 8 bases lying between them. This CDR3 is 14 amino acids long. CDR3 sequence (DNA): TGCGCCAGCAGCCTCGGACATAACACCGGGGAGCTGTTTTTT. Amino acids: CASSLGHNTGELFF.

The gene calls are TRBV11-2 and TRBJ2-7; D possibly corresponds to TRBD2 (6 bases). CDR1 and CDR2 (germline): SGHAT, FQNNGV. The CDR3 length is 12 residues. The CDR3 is CVVAASSYEQYF. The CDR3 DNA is TGTGTAGTAGCGGCGAGCTCCTACGAGCAGTACTTC.

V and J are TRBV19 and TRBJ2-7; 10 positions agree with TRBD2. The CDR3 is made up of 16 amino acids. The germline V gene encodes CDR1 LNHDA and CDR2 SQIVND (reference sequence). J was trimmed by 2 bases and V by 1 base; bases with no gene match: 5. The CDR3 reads CASSIGALAGAYEQYF. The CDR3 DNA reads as TGTGCCAGTAGTATAGGGGCCCTAGCGGGAGCCTACGAGCAGTACTTC.

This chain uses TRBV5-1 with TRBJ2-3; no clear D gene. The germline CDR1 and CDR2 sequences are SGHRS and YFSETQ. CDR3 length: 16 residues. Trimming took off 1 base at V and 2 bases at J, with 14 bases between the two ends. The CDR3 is CASSLNPTAHTDTQYF. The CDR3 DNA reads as TGCGCCAGCAGCTTGAATCCCACCGCACACACAGATACGCAGTATTTT.

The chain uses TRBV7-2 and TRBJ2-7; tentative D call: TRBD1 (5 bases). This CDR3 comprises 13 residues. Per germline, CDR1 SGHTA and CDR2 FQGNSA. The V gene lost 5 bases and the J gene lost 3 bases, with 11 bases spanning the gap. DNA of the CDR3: TGTGCCAGCAGCCTCAACCAGGGCTACGAGCAGTACTTC. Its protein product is CASSLNQGYEQYF.

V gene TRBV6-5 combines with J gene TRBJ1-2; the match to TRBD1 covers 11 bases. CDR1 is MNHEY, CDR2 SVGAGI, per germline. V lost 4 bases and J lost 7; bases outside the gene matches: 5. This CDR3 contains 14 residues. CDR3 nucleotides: TGTGCCAGCAGTTTGGACAGGGGGCTCGGTGGCTACACCTTC. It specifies CASSLDRGLGGYTF.

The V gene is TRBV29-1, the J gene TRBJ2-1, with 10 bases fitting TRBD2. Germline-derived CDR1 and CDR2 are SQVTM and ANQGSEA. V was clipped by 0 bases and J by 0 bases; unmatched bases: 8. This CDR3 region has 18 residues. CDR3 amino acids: CSVEDKLAGPSSYNEQFF. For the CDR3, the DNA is TGCAGCGTTGAAGATAAACTAGCGGGACCCAGCTCCTACAATGAGCAGTTCTTC.

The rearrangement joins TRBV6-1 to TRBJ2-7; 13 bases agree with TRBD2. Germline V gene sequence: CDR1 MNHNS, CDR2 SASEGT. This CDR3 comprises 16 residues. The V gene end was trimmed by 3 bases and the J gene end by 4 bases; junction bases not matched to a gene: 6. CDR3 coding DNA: TGTGCCAGCAGTGAGTGGACTAGCGGGAGCGGGTACGAGCAGTACTTC. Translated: CASSEWTSGSGYEQYF.

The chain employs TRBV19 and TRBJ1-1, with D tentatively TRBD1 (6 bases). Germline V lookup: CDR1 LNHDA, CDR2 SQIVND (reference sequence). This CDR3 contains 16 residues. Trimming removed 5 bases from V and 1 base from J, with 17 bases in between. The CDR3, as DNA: TGTGCCAGTAGTTCAGGGGCCACAATCACGAACACTGAAGCTTTCTTT. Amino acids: CASSSGATITNTEAFF.

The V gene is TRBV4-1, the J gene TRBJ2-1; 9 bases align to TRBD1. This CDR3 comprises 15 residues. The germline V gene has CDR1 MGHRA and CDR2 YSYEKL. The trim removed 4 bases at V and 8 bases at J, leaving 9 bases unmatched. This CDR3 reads CASSRQNRGRDEQFF. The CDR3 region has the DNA TGCGCCAGCAGCCGCCAGAACAGGGGGCGTGATGAGCAGTTCTTC.

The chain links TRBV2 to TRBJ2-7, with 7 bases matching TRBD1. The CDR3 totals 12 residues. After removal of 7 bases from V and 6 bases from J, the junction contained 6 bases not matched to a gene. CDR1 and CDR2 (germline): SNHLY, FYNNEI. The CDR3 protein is CASTRTGSEQYF. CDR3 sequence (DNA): TGTGCCAGCACCCGGACAGGATCCGAGCAGTACTTC. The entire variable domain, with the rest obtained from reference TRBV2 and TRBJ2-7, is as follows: EPEVTQTPSHQVTQMGQEVILRCVPISNHLYFYWYRQILGQKVEFLVSFYNNEISEKSEIFDDQFSVERPDGSNFTLKIRSTKLEDSAMYFCASTRTGSEQYFGPGTRLTVT.

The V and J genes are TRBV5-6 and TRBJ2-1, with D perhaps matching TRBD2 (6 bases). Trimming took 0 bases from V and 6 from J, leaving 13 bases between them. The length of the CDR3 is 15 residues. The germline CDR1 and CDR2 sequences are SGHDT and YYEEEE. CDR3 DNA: TGTGCCAGCAGCTTGGAAAGCGGGTTGAGCAATGAGCAGTTCTTC. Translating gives CASSLESGLSNEQFF.

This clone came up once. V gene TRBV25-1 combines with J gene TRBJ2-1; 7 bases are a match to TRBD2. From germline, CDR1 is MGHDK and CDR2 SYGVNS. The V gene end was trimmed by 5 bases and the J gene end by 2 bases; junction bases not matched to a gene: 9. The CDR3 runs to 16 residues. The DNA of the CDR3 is TGTGCCAGCAGTCAGGGAGACGCGGGAGCCTACAATGAGCAGTTCTTC. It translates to CASSQGDAGAYNEQFF.

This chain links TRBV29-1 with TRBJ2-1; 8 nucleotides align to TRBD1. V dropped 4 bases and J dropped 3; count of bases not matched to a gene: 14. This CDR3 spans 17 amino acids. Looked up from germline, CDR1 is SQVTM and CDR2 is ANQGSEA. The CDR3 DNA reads TGCAGCGTTGGGGGGATCGGACAGGGCTCCTACTACAATGAGCAGTTCTTC. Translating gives CSVGGIGQGSYYNEQFF.

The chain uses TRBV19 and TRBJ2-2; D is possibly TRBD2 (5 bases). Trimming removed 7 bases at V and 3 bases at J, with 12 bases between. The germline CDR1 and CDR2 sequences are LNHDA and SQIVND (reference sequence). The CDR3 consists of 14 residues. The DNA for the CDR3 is TGTGCCAGTAATTCTGCGGGCCACACCGGGGAGCTGTTTTTT. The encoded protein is CASNSAGHTGELFF.

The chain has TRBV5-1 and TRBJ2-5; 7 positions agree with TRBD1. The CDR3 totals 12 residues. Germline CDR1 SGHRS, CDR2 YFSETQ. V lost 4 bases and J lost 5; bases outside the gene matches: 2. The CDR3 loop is CASSLRGETQYF. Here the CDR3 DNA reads TGCGCCAGCAGCCTCAGGGGGGAGACCCAGTACTTC.

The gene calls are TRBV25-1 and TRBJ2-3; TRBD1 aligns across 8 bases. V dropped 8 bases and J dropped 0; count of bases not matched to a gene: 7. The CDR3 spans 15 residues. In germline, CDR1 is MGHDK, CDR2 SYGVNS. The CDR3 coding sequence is TGTGCCAGCGGGGACAGGTTGATTAGCACAGATACGCAGTATTTT. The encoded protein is CASGDRLISTDTQYF.

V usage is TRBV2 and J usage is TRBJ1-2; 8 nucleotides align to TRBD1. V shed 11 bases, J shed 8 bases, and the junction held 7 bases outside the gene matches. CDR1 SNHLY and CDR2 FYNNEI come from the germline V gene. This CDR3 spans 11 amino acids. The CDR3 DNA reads TGTGCCCGACAGGGGAAAGGCGGCTACACCTTC. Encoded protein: CARQGKGGYTF. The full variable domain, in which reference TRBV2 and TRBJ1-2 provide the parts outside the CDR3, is EPEVTQTPSHQVTQMGQEVILRCVPISNHLYFYWYRQILGQKVEFLVSFYNNEISEKSEIFDDQFSVERPDGSNFTLKIRSTKLEDSAMYFCARQGKGGYTFGSGTRLTVV.

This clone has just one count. The CDR3 spells CASSYRPGGETQYF. In DNA form, the CDR3 reads TGTGCCAGCAGTTACCGCCCAGGTGGAGAGACCCAGTACTTC. The gene calls are TRBV6-6 and TRBJ2-5; D remains unclear. V lost 2 bases and J 4 bases, leaving 11 bases between the germline ends. The CDR3 has 14 residues. Germline CDR1 and CDR2: MNHNY and SVGAGI (reference sequence).

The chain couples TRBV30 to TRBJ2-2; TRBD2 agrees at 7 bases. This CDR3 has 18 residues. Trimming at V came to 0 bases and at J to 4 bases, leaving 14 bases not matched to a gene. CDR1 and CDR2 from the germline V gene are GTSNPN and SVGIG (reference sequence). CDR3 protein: CAWSVVGEGTLGTGELFF. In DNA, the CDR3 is TGTGCCTGGAGTGTGGTCGGGGAGGGGACCCTGGGCACCGGGGAGCTGTTTTTT.